This T cell receptor (beta chain) derives from a study of lung T cells in sarcoidosis with Löfgren's syndrome. Background on the study: Analyses focused on Löfgren's syndrome patients. Whole-study findings and limits: Versus controls, Löfgren's syndrome patients reportedly showed TRAV12-1 and TRBV2 as most expanded.

TCRdb passed the reads through MiXCR, listing each CDR3 protein once. The sample has 50,000 to 65,000 distinct CDR3 sequences, 21% seen once; the top ten hold around 2.3%. Germline V gives CDR1 LGHDT, CDR2 YNNKEL (reference sequence). V lost 1 base, J lost 7 bases, and 8 bases lay in between. The length of the CDR3 is 14 residues. With regard to this clonotype: Its matching antigen is unknown.

The J gene is TRBJ1-6, the V gene TRBV3-1; D unresolved. The clonotype was recovered from a human donor with sarcoidosis (Löfgren's syndrome or another form), or a control subject (not recorded which). Sequences were obtained from CD4+ T cells from PBMCs. The CDR3 nucleotides read TGTGCCAGCAGCCAAGGGGTTTACAATTCACCCCTCCACTTT. Its protein is CASSQGVYNSPLHF. Combining the CDR3 with reference TRBV3-1 and TRBJ1-6 gives the whole variable domain DTAVSQTPKYLVTQMGNDKSIKCEQNLGHDTMYWYKQDSKKFLKIMFSYNNKELIINETVPNRFSPKSPDKAHLNLHINSLELGDSAVYFCASSQGVYNSPLHFGNGTRLTVT.